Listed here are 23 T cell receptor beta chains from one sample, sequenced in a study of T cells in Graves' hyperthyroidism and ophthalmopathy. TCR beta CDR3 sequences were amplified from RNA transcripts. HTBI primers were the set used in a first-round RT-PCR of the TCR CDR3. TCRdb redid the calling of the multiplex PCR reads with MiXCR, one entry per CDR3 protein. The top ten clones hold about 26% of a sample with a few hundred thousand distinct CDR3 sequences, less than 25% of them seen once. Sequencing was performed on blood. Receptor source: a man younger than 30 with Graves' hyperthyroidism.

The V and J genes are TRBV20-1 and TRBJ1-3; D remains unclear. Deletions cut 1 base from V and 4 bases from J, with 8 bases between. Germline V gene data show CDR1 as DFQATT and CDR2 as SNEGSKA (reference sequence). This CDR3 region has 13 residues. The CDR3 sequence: CSARVVAGNTIYF. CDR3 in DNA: TGCAGTGCTAGAGTTGTTGCCGGAAACACCATATATTTT.

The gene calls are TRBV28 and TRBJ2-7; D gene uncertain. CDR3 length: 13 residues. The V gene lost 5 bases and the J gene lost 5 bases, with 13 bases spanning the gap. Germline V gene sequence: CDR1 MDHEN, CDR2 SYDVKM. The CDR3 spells CASSLTDPHEQYF. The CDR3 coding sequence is TGTGCCAGCAGTCTTACTGATCCACACGAGCAGTACTTC.

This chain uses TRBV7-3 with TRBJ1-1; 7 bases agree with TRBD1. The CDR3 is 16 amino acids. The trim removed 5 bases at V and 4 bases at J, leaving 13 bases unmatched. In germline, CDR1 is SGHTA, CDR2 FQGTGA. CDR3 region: CASSARPGQGVTEAFF. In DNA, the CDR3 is TGTGCCAGCAGCGCACGACCGGGCCAGGGGGTCACTGAAGCTTTCTTT.

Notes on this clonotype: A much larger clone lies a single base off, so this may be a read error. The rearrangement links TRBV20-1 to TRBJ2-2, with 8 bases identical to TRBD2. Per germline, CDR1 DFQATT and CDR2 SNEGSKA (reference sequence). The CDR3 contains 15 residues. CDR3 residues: CSAHRRGDATGEPFF. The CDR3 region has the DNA TGCAGTGCTCATCGGCGGGGGGATGCTACCGGGGAGCCGTTTTTT.

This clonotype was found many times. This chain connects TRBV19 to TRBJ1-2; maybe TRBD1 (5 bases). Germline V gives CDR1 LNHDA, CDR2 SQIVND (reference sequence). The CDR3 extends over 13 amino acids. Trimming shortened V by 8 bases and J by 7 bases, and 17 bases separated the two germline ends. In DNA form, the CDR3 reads TGTGCCAGTCTCTCTTCTCAGGGACCTGGCTACACCTTC. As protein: CASLSSQGPGYTF.

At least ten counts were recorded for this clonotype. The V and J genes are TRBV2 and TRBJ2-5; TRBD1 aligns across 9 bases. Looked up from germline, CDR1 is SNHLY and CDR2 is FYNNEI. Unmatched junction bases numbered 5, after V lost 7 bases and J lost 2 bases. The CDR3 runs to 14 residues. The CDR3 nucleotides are TGTGCCAGCACCCCACAGGGGGCACAAGAGACCCAGTACTTC. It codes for CASTPQGAQETQYF.

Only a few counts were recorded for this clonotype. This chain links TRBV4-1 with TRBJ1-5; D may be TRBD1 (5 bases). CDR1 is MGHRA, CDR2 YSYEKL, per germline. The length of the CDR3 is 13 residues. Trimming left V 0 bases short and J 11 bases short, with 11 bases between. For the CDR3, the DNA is TGCGCCAGCAGCCAAGACCAGGGATGGGCCCAGCATTTT. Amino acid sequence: CASSQDQGWAQHF.

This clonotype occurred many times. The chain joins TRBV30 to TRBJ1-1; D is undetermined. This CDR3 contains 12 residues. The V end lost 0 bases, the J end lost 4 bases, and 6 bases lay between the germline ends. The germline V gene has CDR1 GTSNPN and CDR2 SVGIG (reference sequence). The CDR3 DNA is TGTGCCTGGAGTGTACGGTCCACTGAAGCTTTCTTT. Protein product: CAWSVRSTEAFF.

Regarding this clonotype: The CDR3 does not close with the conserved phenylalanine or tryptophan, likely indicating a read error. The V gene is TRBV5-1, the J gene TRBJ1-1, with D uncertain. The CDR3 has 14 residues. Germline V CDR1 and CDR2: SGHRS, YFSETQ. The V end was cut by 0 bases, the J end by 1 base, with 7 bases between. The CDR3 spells CASSLAGRNTEAFL. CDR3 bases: TGCGCCAGCAGCTTGGCCGGCAGGAACACTGAAGCTTTCCTT.

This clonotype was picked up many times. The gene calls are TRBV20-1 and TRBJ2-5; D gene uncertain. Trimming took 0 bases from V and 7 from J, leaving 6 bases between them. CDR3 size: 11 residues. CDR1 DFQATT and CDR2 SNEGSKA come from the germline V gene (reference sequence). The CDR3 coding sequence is TGCAGTGCTAGAGATTTAGGGACCCAGTACTTC. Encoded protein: CSARDLGTQYF.

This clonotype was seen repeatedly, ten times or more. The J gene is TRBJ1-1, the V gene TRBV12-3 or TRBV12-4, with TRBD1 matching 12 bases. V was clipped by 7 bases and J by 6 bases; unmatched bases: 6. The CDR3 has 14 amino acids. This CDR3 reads CASTGTGGSAEAFF. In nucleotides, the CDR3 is TGTGCCAGCACCGGGACAGGGGGCTCTGCTGAAGCTTTCTTT.

The CDR3 protein is CASIHGGSGNTIYF. DNA of the CDR3: TGTGCCAGCATCCATGGGGGGTCTGGAAACACCATATATTTT. This rearrangement joins TRBV12-3 or TRBV12-4 to TRBJ1-3; tentatively, D is TRBD1 (5 bases). Trimming stripped 7 bases from V and 1 base from J, with 11 bases between. The CDR3 runs 14 residues.

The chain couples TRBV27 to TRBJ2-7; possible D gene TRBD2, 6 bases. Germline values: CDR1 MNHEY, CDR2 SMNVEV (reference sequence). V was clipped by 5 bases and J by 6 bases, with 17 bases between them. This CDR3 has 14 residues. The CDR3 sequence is CASSPIIGGSEQYF. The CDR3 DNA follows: TGTGCCAGCAGTCCCATCATTGGGGGGAGCGAGCAGTACTTC.

The CDR3 bases are TGTGCCAGCAGGTCCCCAGGGATTCAGCCCCAGCATTTT. Its translation: CASRSPGIQPQHF. The genes are TRBV28 and TRBJ1-5, with D perhaps TRBD1 (5 bases). The V gene lost 6 bases and the J gene lost 6 bases, with 12 bases spanning the gap. Germline V gene sequence: CDR1 MDHEN, CDR2 SYDVKM. CDR3 length: 13 amino acids.

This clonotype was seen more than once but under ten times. The CDR3 region has the DNA TGTGCCAGTCGCCTTAGAGGAGGGTTGAGTGAGACCCAGTACTTC. Its protein product is CASRLRGGLSETQYF. This chain uses TRBV28 with TRBJ2-5, with D maybe TRBD2 (6 bases). This CDR3 contains 15 residues. Germline values: CDR1 MDHEN, CDR2 SYDVKM. V lost 9 bases and J lost 5, with 22 bases in between.

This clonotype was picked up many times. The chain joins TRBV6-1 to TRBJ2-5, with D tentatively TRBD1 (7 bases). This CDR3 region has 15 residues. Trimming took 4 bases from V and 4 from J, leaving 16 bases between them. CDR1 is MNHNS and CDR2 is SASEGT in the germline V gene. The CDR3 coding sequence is TGTGCCAGCAGTGTAGGAGGGGGCACCTTAGAGACCCAGTACTTC. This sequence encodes CASSVGGGTLETQYF.

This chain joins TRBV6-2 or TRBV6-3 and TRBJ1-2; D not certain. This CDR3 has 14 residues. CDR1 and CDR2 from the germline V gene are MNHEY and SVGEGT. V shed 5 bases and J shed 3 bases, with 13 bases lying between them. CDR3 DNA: TGTGCCAGCAGTCCGTTCTGGGCGGACTATGGCTACACCTTC. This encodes CASSPFWADYGYTF.

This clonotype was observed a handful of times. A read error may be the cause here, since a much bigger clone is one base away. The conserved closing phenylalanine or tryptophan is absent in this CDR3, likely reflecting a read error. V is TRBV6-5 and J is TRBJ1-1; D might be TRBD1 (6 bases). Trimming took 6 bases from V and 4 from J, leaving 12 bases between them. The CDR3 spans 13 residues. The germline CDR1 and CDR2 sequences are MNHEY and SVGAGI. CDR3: CASSGKGGTEAFS. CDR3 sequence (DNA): TGTGCCAGCAGCGGGAAAGGGGGCACTGAAGCTTTCTCT.

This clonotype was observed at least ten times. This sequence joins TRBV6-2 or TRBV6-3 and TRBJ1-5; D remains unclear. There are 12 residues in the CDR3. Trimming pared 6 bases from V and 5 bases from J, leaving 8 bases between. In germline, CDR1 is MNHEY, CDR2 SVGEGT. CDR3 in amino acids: CASRKGDQPQHF. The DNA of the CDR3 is TGTGCCAGCAGAAAGGGAGATCAGCCCCAGCATTTT.

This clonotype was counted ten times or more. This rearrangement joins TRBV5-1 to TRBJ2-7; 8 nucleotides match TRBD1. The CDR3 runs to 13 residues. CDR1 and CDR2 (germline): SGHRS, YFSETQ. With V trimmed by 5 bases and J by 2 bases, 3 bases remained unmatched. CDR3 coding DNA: TGCGCCAGCAGTGAGACAGGGGCCTACGAGCAGTACTTC. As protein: CASSETGAYEQYF.

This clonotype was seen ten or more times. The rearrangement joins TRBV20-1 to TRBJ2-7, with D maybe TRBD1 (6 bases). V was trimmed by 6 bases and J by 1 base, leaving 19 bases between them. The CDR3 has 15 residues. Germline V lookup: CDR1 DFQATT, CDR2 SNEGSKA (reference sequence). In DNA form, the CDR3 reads TGCAGTGCCCATGCACCCAACAGGGAGTCCTACGAGCAGTACTTC. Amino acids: CSAHAPNRESYEQYF.

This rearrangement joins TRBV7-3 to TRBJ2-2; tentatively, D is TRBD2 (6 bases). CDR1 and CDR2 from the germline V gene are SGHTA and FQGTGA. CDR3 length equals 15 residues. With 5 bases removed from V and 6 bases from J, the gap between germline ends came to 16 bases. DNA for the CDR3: TGTGCCAGCAGCGGGGGAGGAGGGTACCCCGGGGAGCTGTTTTTT. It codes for CASSGGGGYPGELFF.

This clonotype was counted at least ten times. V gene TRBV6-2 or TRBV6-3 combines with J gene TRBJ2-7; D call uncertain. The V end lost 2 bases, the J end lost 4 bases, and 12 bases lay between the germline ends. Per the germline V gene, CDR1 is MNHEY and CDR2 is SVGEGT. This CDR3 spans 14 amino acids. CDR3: CASSYAHPGYEQYF. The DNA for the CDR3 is TGTGCCAGCAGTTACGCACATCCTGGGTACGAGCAGTACTTC.